The table lists the clone carrying this T cell receptor (beta chain) with many counts. Its matching antigen is unknown. cDNA prepared by RNA extraction and subsequent reverse transcription served as the template for sequencing. Here immunoSEQ multiplex PCR was the method, and the copy in TCRdb shows in-frame clones only, minus some. The sample contains 80,000 to 100,000 clones, 35% to 50% of which appear only once. These data come from a study of CD8+ T cells in alopecia areata. Regarding the study as a whole: Among the cells sequenced in scalp samples are also the resident alphabeta T cells of normal skin.

V shed 0 bases and J 4 bases; nucleotides not matched to a gene: 6. CDR3 length: 17 amino acids. Germline V gene sequence: CDR1 SGHVS, CDR2 FQNEAQ. Sequencing was carried out using CD4+ T cells sorted from blood. The chain recombines TRBV7-8 with TRBJ2-1; 10 nucleotides match TRBD2. This TCR was recovered from a human donor with alopecia areata. CDR3 nucleotides: TGTGCCAGCAGCTTAGCAACCCTAGCGGGAGCTTACAATGAGCAGTTCTTC. Amino acids: CASSLATLAGAYNEQFF.